Below are 15 T cell receptor beta chains sequenced from a single sample in a study of shared clonotypes between healthy human individuals. Sequencing was performed with immunoSEQ multiplex PCR; in TCRdb, only in-frame clones are kept and a portion is missing. The profile shows some 2,100,000 clones, roughly 91% of them singletons. Only CD45RO-negative cells positively selected for CCR7 counted as naive CD8 cells, so terminally differentiated effector memory CD45RA+ cells were excluded. Sequenced sample: naive CD8+ T cells from PBMCs. Receptors were obtained from a man aged 18 to 29 in good health. Some clones in this sample may be carry-over from other donors' samples.

The V call is TRBV13, the J call TRBJ2-7, with TRBD2 matching over 15 bases. CDR3 length: 18 amino acids. Trimming removed 5 bases from V and 3 bases from J; junction bases left unmatched: 11. Germline V gives CDR1 PRHDT, CDR2 FYEKMQ (reference sequence). The CDR3 protein is CASSPTGLAGGQNYEQYF. Written as DNA, the CDR3 is TGTGCCAGCAGCCCCACGGGACTAGCGGGAGGACAAAACTACGAGCAGTACTTC.

The chain has TRBV4-2 and TRBJ1-1; 9 bases are a match to TRBD1. CDR1 and CDR2 (germline): LGHNA, YNFKEQ. There are 16 residues in the CDR3. V shed 4 bases and J 0 bases; nucleotides not matched to a gene: 6. CDR3: CASSLRTGAMNTEAFF. CDR3 nucleotides: TGTGCCAGCAGCCTAAGGACAGGGGCGATGAACACTGAAGCTTTCTTT.

The chain links TRBV5-6 to TRBJ2-3; 12 bases agree with TRBD2. CDR1 and CDR2 from the germline V gene are SGHDT and YYEEEE. The CDR3 has 16 amino acids. With 4 bases clipped from V and 2 bases from J, the junction kept 5 bases outside the gene matches. The CDR3 region is CASSGGLAGTTDTQYF. The CDR3 region has the DNA TGTGCCAGCAGCGGGGGACTAGCGGGCACCACAGATACGCAGTATTTT.

The rearrangement joins TRBV6-5 to TRBJ1-1; TRBD1 matches 7 bases. The junction had 11 bases not matched to a gene; V was cut back by 5 bases and J by 11 bases. CDR1 and CDR2 from the germline V gene are MNHEY and SVGAGI. This CDR3 has 13 amino acids. CDR3 coding DNA: TGTGCCAGCAGTCTCGACAGGGTGGGTGGGGCTTTCTTT. This codes for CASSLDRVGGAFF.

The rearrangement joins TRBV5-5 to TRBJ2-7; the match to TRBD1 covers 7 bases. The CDR3 covers 16 residues. CDR1 and CDR2 (germline): SGHKS, YYEKEE (reference sequence). V shed 3 bases, J shed 0 bases, and the junction held 9 bases outside the gene matches. The CDR3 DNA is TGTGCCAGCAGCTCCGACGGGACAGCGAGCTCCTACGAGCAGTACTTC. Its protein is CASSSDGTASSYEQYF.

Remarks on this clone: Different DNA sequences within this sample yield the same CDR3. The chain carries TRBV9 and TRBJ1-3; D is undetermined. In germline, CDR1 is SGDLS, CDR2 YYNGEE. Between the trimmed V and J ends, which lost 0 bases and 0 bases, there was a span of 4 bases. CDR3 length: 14 residues. The CDR3 loop reads CASSVAGSGNTIYF. CDR3 nucleotides: TGTGCCAGCAGCGTAGCTGGCTCTGGAAACACCATATATTTT. Variable domain in full (rest from reference TRBV9 and TRBJ1-3): DSGVTQTPKHLITATGQRVTLRCSPRSGDLSVYWYQQSLDQGLQFLIQYYNGEERAKGNILERFSAQQFPDLHSELNLSSLELGDSALYFCASSVAGSGNTIYFGEGSWLTVV.

The rearrangement uses TRBV7-8 and TRBJ1-1; a weak D match, TRBD1 (6 bases). Trimming cost V 3 bases and J 0 bases, with 20 bases left between them. This CDR3 is 18 amino acids long. Per the germline V gene, CDR1 is SGHVS and CDR2 is FQNEAQ. The CDR3 DNA reads as TGTGCCAGCAGCTTTAGGTCGAGGAGGGGGTCTATGAACACTGAAGCTTTCTTT. Amino acids: CASSFRSRRGSMNTEAFF.

V usage is TRBV2 and J usage is TRBJ2-7; D gene uncertain. V was trimmed by 2 bases and J by 2 bases, leaving 13 bases between them. The germline V gene has CDR1 SNHLY and CDR2 FYNNEI. This CDR3 has 15 residues. CDR3 in amino acids: CASSELILNPYEQYF. In nucleotides, the CDR3 is TGTGCCAGCAGTGAACTCATCTTAAACCCCTACGAGCAGTACTTC.

The CDR3 loop is CASSSRIGSKIYEQYF. The CDR3 DNA follows: TGCGCCAGCAGCTCTAGAATAGGTAGTAAAATCTACGAGCAGTACTTC. The chain combines TRBV5-1 with TRBJ2-7; D is unclear. With 3 bases removed from V and 3 bases from J, the gap between germline ends came to 19 bases. CDR1 and CDR2 from the germline V gene are SGHRS and YFSETQ. CDR3 size: 16 residues.

The rearrangement links TRBV28 to TRBJ2-7, with D perhaps given as TRBD1 or TRBD2 (5 bases each). The germline V gene encodes CDR1 MDHEN and CDR2 SYDVKM. The CDR3 is 15 amino acids. V was trimmed by 6 bases and J by 3 bases, leaving 18 bases between them. CDR3 coding DNA: TGTGCCAGCAGAAAACCGAGGGGAGTCCTCTACGAGCAGTACTTC. It codes for CASRKPRGVLYEQYF.

The chain joins TRBV11-2 to TRBJ2-2, with D unclear. The germline CDR1 and CDR2 sequences are SGHAT and FQNNGV. Deletions cut 4 bases from V and 1 base from J, with 13 bases between. The CDR3 covers 16 residues. The CDR3 spells CASSSRAAGNTGELFF. CDR3 DNA: TGTGCCAGCAGCTCAAGGGCAGCAGGGAACACCGGGGAGCTGTTTTTT.

The CDR3 loop is CASSFSSAPNEKLFF. In DNA, the CDR3 is TGTGCCAGCAGCTTTAGTAGCGCTCCTAATGAAAAACTGTTTTTT. V gene TRBV7-8 combines with J gene TRBJ1-4, with D uncertain. Germline CDR1 and CDR2: SGHVS and FQNEAQ. This CDR3 comprises 15 residues. The V end lost 3 bases, the J end lost 3 bases, and 11 bases lay between the germline ends.

This chain joins TRBV15 and TRBJ2-7; D might be TRBD1 (6 bases). The germline V gene encodes CDR1 LNHNV and CDR2 YYDKDF (reference sequence). This CDR3 contains 14 residues. Trimming left V 0 bases short and J 2 bases short, with 8 bases between. Written as DNA, the CDR3 is TGTGCCACCAGCAGAGAGACAGGTCCCTACGAGCAGTACTTC. Encoded protein: CATSRETGPYEQYF.

The CDR3 reads CASSQAPGQGASEQYF. In nucleotides, the CDR3 is TGTGCCAGCAGTCAAGCCCCGGGACAGGGGGCGTCCGAGCAGTACTTC. The rearrangement joins TRBV7-3 to TRBJ2-7, with TRBD1 identical over 12 bases. Looked up from germline, CDR1 is SGHTA and CDR2 is FQGTGA. Unmatched junction bases numbered 12, after V lost 6 bases and J lost 6 bases. This CDR3 has 16 residues.

V usage is TRBV7-9 and J usage is TRBJ1-5; D might be TRBD1 (5 bases). Germline CDR1 is SEHNR and CDR2 is FQNEAQ (reference sequence). This CDR3 comprises 17 residues. Between the trimmed V and J ends, which lost 1 base and 1 base, there was a span of 14 bases. The CDR3 nucleotides read TGTGCCAGCAGCTTAGGGCAGGGTGGGGTGAGCAATCAGCCCCAGCATTTT. This sequence encodes CASSLGQGGVSNQPQHF.